These 27 T cell receptor beta chains originate from one sample sequenced in a study of blood T cell repertoires in COVID-19. This table comes from immunoSEQ multiplex PCR, and its TCRdb copy is limited to in-frame clones, with some not included. The sample consists of roughly 340,000 clones, around 87% of them appearing once. Sequenced: PBMCs or T cells enriched from blood (not recorded which). The receptors come from a man in his forties in a cohort exposed to, infected with or recovered from COVID-19 (not recorded which).

The chain joins TRBV19 to TRBJ1-3, with 7 bases identical to TRBD1. Germline values: CDR1 LNHDA, CDR2 SQIVND (reference sequence). This CDR3 has 16 residues. V was clipped by 6 bases and J by 2 bases; unmatched bases: 10. The CDR3 region has the DNA TGTGCCAGTAGCCTCGACGCTACAGGGGCTGGAAACACCATATATTTT. It specifies CASSLDATGAGNTIYF. Filled out from reference TRBV19 and TRBJ1-3, the complete variable domain reads DGGITQSPKYLFRKEGQNVTLSCEQNLNHDAMYWYRQDPGQGLRLIYYSQIVNDFQKGDIAEGYSVSREKKESFPLTVTSAQKNPTAFYLCASSLDATGAGNTIYFGEGSWLTVV.

V gene TRBV28 combines with J gene TRBJ2-3, with 9 bases fitting TRBD1. The length of the CDR3 is 15 residues. CDR1 and CDR2 from the germline V gene are MDHEN and SYDVKM. V was clipped by 8 bases and J by 2 bases; unmatched bases: 8. The CDR3: CASSRGQGPTDTQYF. The CDR3 DNA reads TGTGCCAGCTCGCGGGGACAGGGTCCCACAGATACGCAGTATTTT. Together with reference TRBV28 and TRBJ2-3, the CDR3 gives the full variable domain: DVKVTQSSRYLVKRTGEKVFLECVQDMDHENMFWYRQDPGLGLRLIYFSYDVKMKEKGDIPEGYSVSREKKERFSLILESASTNQTSMYLCASSRGQGPTDTQYFGPGTRLTVL.

The V gene is TRBV27, the J gene TRBJ1-5; possible D gene TRBD1, 5 bases. V was trimmed by 6 bases and J by 6 bases, leaving 12 bases between them. In germline, CDR1 is MNHEY, CDR2 SMNVEV (reference sequence). The CDR3 totals 13 residues. The CDR3, as DNA: TGTGCCAGCAGCCCCCAGGGAACTCAGCCCCAGCATTTT. It codes for CASSPQGTQPQHF.

This chain links TRBV18 with TRBJ1-2, with D perhaps TRBD1 (6 bases). From germline, CDR1 is KGHSH and CDR2 LQKENI. V gave up 3 bases and J gave up 3 bases, with 11 bases separating them. The length of the CDR3 is 14 residues. The CDR3, as DNA: TGTGCCAGCTCACCTAACAGGGAAGACTATGGCTACACCTTC. Amino acid sequence: CASSPNREDYGYTF.

The chain links TRBV13 to TRBJ2-2; TRBD2 matches at 14 bases. The CDR3 consists of 19 residues. V shed 5 bases, J shed 7 bases, and the junction held 15 bases outside the gene matches. CDR1 and CDR2 (germline): PRHDT, FYEKMQ (reference sequence). CDR3 coding DNA: TGTGCCAGCAGCCCTGGACTAGCGGGAGGATACGAACTGAGCGGGGAGCTGTTTTTT. It encodes CASSPGLAGGYELSGELFF.

CDR3 amino acids: CASSTAFVRGTQYF. Here the CDR3 DNA reads TGTGCCAGCAGTACTGCCTTTGTCAGGGGTACGCAGTATTTT. V and J are TRBV6-5 and TRBJ2-3; D is possibly TRBD1 (6 bases). Between the trimmed V and J ends, which lost 5 bases and 8 bases, there was a span of 17 bases. The CDR3 has 14 residues. CDR1 is MNHEY and CDR2 is SVGAGI in the germline V gene.

This chain connects TRBV19 to TRBJ1-5; unclear D gene. The CDR3 length is 19 residues. V lost 5 bases to trimming and J lost 1 base, with 24 bases between them. Per germline, CDR1 LNHDA and CDR2 SQIVND (reference sequence). The CDR3: CASSHGRVRRRRSNQPQHF. For the CDR3, the DNA is TGTGCCAGTAGTCACGGGAGGGTAAGAAGACGCCGAAGCAATCAGCCCCAGCATTTT. Complete variable domain (other parts from reference TRBV19 and TRBJ1-5): DGGITQSPKYLFRKEGQNVTLSCEQNLNHDAMYWYRQDPGQGLRLIYYSQIVNDFQKGDIAEGYSVSREKKESFPLTVTSAQKNPTAFYLCASSHGRVRRRRSNQPQHFGDGTRLSIL.

The CDR3 coding sequence is TGTGCCAGCAGCTTAGGCGGGAGAAACACCGGGGAGCTGTTTTTT. Translated: CASSLGGRNTGELFF. This sequence joins TRBV7-2 and TRBJ2-2; 7 bases are a match to TRBD2. J lost 2 bases, V lost 1 base, and 1 base had no gene match. CDR3 length equals 15 residues. The germline CDR1 and CDR2 sequences are SGHTA and FQGNSA.

The rearrangement uses TRBV5-1 and TRBJ2-1; 7 bases fit TRBD2. CDR1 and CDR2 (germline): SGHRS, YFSETQ. Trimming cost V 4 bases and J 2 bases; bases outside gene matches: 12. CDR3 length: 17 amino acids. The CDR3 loop reads CASSPAPGGPTYNEQFF. The DNA for the CDR3 is TGCGCCAGCAGCCCGGCCCCGGGGGGACCGACCTACAATGAGCAGTTCTTC.

About this clone: A read error may produce the germline difference seen at one junction end. CDR3 bases: TGTGCCAGCAGTCAAGCAGGACTGCCGAACACTGAAGCTTTCTTT. Its protein is CASSQAGLPNTEAFF. The V and J genes are TRBV6-1 and TRBJ1-1; D ambiguous. This CDR3 spans 15 amino acids. Germline loops: CDR1 MNHNS, CDR2 SASEGT.

The CDR3 spells CASSGTGTGYGYTF. In DNA form, the CDR3 reads TGTGCCAGCAGTGGAACCGGGACAGGCTATGGCTACACCTTC. The rearrangement joins TRBV2 to TRBJ1-2; 8 bases line up with TRBD1. This CDR3 has 14 amino acids. V shed 4 bases, J shed 4 bases, and the junction held 5 bases outside the gene matches. The V gene's germline CDR1 is SNHLY and CDR2 FYNNEI.

The V call is TRBV19, the J call TRBJ2-1; TRBD2 might be the D (6 bases). V gave up 6 bases and J gave up 4 bases, with 13 bases separating them. This CDR3 is built from 14 residues. Germline values: CDR1 LNHDA, CDR2 SQIVND (reference sequence). The CDR3 protein is CASSPGDQYNEQFF. CDR3 DNA sequence: TGTGCCAGTAGCCCGGGGGATCAGTACAATGAGCAGTTCTTC.

This chain joins TRBV24-1 and TRBJ1-5; 7 bases match TRBD1. Germline-derived CDR1 and CDR2 are KGHDR and SFDVKD. Germline trimming cut 2 bases from V and 4 bases from J; bases unmatched to any gene: 1. The CDR3 spans 14 residues. DNA of the CDR3: TGTGCCACCAGTGATTCCAGGGGGAATCAGCCCCAGCATTTT. Translated, it gives CATSDSRGNQPQHF.

The chain has TRBV28 and TRBJ2-1; a possible D gene is TRBD2 (6 bases). The CDR3 has 16 residues. Germline CDR1 and CDR2: MDHEN and SYDVKM. Between the trimmed V and J ends, which lost 6 bases and 5 bases, there was a span of 20 bases. CDR3 in DNA: TGTGCCAGCAGCGACCCAGGACGGGGGTTTGACAATGAGCAGTTCTTC. It translates to CASSDPGRGFDNEQFF.

The rearrangement uses TRBV5-5 and TRBJ1-1; tentatively, D is TRBD1 (6 bases). Germline V lookup: CDR1 SGHKS, CDR2 YYEKEE (reference sequence). Trimming removed 4 bases at V and 2 bases at J, with 9 bases between. This CDR3 is built from 13 residues. The CDR3 DNA sequence: TGTGCCAGCAGCACACAGGGAAACACTGAAGCTTTCTTT. It encodes CASSTQGNTEAFF.

The CDR3 nucleotides are TGTGCCACCTCAATGGGGACAGGGGGGAATGAAAAACTGTTTTTT. Its protein is CATSMGTGGNEKLFF. The genes are TRBV19 and TRBJ1-4; TRBD1 matches at 11 bases. Germline V gene data show CDR1 as LNHDA and CDR2 as SQIVND (reference sequence). The V and J ends lost 10 bases and 5 bases, in that order; junction bases with no gene match: 9. The CDR3 covers 15 residues.

Written as DNA, the CDR3 is TGTGCCAGCAGTACCCGGGACAGGGAATGGATCGGCTACACCTTC. Its translation is CASSTRDREWIGYTF. This chain connects TRBV28 to TRBJ1-2, with 9 bases identical to TRBD1. Germline CDR1 is MDHEN and CDR2 is SYDVKM. V trimming: 5 bases; J trimming: 8 bases; junction bases outside the gene matches: 12. CDR3 length equals 15 residues.

The chain combines TRBV5-1 with TRBJ1-1, with D perhaps matching TRBD1 (5 bases). Germline V lookup: CDR1 SGHRS, CDR2 YFSETQ. CDR3 size: 14 residues. V was clipped by 1 base and J by 0 bases, with 7 bases between them. The DNA of the CDR3 is TGCGCCAGCAGCTTGAGGGGATTGAACACTGAAGCTTTCTTT. This encodes CASSLRGLNTEAFF.

This clone was counted between two and nine times. The chain combines TRBV7-3 with TRBJ1-1; D is uncertain. Per the germline V gene, CDR1 is SGHTA and CDR2 is FQGTGA. The CDR3 totals 15 residues. V gave up 1 base and J gave up 3 bases, with 12 bases separating them. The CDR3 sequence: CASSLKEVRDTEAFF. The CDR3 DNA reads TGTGCCAGCAGCTTAAAGGAGGTTAGGGACACTGAAGCTTTCTTT.

The V and J genes are TRBV6-5 and TRBJ2-1; 8 positions agree with TRBD2. The CDR3 totals 15 residues. Germline V gene data show CDR1 as MNHEY and CDR2 as SVGAGI. V dropped 2 bases and J dropped 5; count of bases not matched to a gene: 5. The DNA for the CDR3 is TGTGCCAGCAGTTACGGCGGGAGGATTAACAATGAGCAGTTCTTC. Translation gives CASSYGGRINNEQFF.

The rearrangement joins TRBV2 to TRBJ2-3, with D uncertain. CDR3 size: 13 residues. Germline CDR1 and CDR2: SNHLY and FYNNEI. V was pared by 6 bases and J by 3 bases, with 10 bases between. CDR3 bases: TGTGCCAGCAGCCTCTATCGTACAGATACGCAGTATTTT. This gives the protein CASSLYRTDTQYF. Complete variable domain (other parts from reference TRBV2 and TRBJ2-3): EPEVTQTPSHQVTQMGQEVILRCVPISNHLYFYWYRQILGQKVEFLVSFYNNEISEKSEIFDDQFSVERPDGSNFTLKIRSTKLEDSAMYFCASSLYRTDTQYFGPGTRLTVL.

The chain combines TRBV4-1 with TRBJ1-4, with 12 bases that match TRBD1. The CDR3 has 15 amino acids. With 2 bases clipped from V and 8 bases from J, the junction kept 3 bases outside the gene matches. Per germline, CDR1 MGHRA and CDR2 YSYEKL. CDR3 amino acids: CASSQTGTGGEKLFF. CDR3 DNA sequence: TGCGCCAGCAGCCAAACCGGGACAGGGGGCGAAAAACTGTTTTTT.

The J gene is TRBJ1-1, the V gene TRBV29-1; D is ambiguous. V gave up 4 bases and J gave up 0 bases, with 3 bases separating them. The CDR3 is 11 residues long. CDR1 SQVTM and CDR2 ANQGSEA come from the germline V gene. CDR3 protein: CSVAMNTEAFF. The CDR3 DNA follows: TGCAGCGTTGCTATGAACACTGAAGCTTTCTTT.

This rearrangement joins TRBV5-6 to TRBJ1-1, with 8 nucleotides matching TRBD1. Germline-derived CDR1 and CDR2 are SGHDT and YYEEEE. Losses at the gene ends were 4 bases for V and 4 bases for J; bases not matched to a gene: 12. The length of the CDR3 is 16 residues. CDR3 coding DNA: TGTGCCAGCAGCCTTAGGACAGGGCTTGGTTCCACTGAAGCTTTCTTT. Its translation is CASSLRTGLGSTEAFF. Full variable domain (rest looked up from reference TRBV5-6 and TRBJ1-1): DAGVTQSPTHLIKTRGQQVTLRCSPKSGHDTVSWYQQALGQGPQFIFQYYEEEERQRGNFPDRFSGHQFPNYSSELNVNALLLGDSALYLCASSLRTGLGSTEAFFGQGTRLTVV.

This clone was counted a single time. This sequence joins TRBV13 and TRBJ2-7; TRBD1 matches 7 bases. Germline CDR1 reads PRHDT; CDR2 reads FYEKMQ (reference sequence). CDR3 length: 14 amino acids. V dropped 5 bases and J dropped 2; count of bases not matched to a gene: 6. The CDR3, as DNA: TGTGCCAGCAGCATCCGACAGGGTACCTACGAGCAGTACTTC. Translating gives CASSIRQGTYEQYF.

This clone appeared once. The sample contains more than one DNA sequence encoding this CDR3. V and J are TRBV18 and TRBJ2-7; the match to TRBD2 covers 13 bases. CDR1 is KGHSH and CDR2 is LQKENI in the germline V gene. This CDR3 is 14 amino acids long. V shed 3 bases, J shed 5 bases, and the junction held 1 base outside the gene matches. CDR3 region: CASSPGLAGDEQYF. The CDR3 DNA follows: TGTGCCAGCTCACCCGGACTAGCGGGAGACGAGCAGTACTTC.

The chain joins TRBV7-2 to TRBJ2-7; D is possibly TRBD2 (6 bases). Germline lookup yields CDR1 SGHTA and CDR2 FQGNSA. The ends were cut back, 1 base at V and 2 bases at J, with 21 bases in the middle. The CDR3 spans 18 residues. CDR3 coding DNA: TGTGCCAGCAGCTTAGACATTTTGGGAGGACTCAGCCCCTACGAGCAGTACTTC. Amino acids: CASSLDILGGLSPYEQYF. Combining the CDR3 with reference TRBV7-2 and TRBJ2-7 gives the whole variable domain GAGVSQSPSNKVTEKGKDVELRCDPISGHTALYWYRQSLGQGLEFLIYFQGNSAPDKSGLPSDRFSAERTGGSVSTLTIQRTQQEDSAVYLCASSLDILGGLSPYEQYFGPGTRLTVT.